Following are 30 T cell receptor beta chains from one sample sequenced in a study of monozygotic twins with inflammatory bowel disease. Reprocessing the 5' RACE reads, TCRdb reports a single entry for every CDR3 protein and omits DNA. The sample has around 410,000 distinct CDR3 sequences. The specimen was blood. These TCRs come from a human donor with ulcerative colitis or Crohn's disease, or a healthy co-twin of an affected twin (not recorded which).

The chain joins TRBV20-1 to TRBJ2-1; the D call of TRBD2 rests on TCRdb alone, since no DNA is present to check it. The V gene's germline CDR1 is DFQATT and CDR2 SNEGSKA (reference sequence). The CDR3 contains 19 residues. The CDR3 reads CSASYTTTSGRAAYNEQFF.

The chain has TRBV5-4 and TRBJ2-6; checking the TCRdb D call of TRBD1 is not possible without DNA. The CDR3 sequence is 17 residues long. Germline values: CDR1 SGHNT, CDR2 YYREEE (reference sequence). The CDR3 reads CASSLRDRGTGANVLTF.

This rearrangement joins TRBV9 to TRBJ2-1. The CDR3 is 15 amino acids. Germline CDR1 reads SGDLS; CDR2 reads YYNGEE. CDR3 protein: CASSVDPSSYNEQFF.

The CDR3 sequence is CASSLFSFPDGGYTF. The rearrangement joins TRBV7-8 to TRBJ1-2; the TCRdb D gene call, TRBD1, has no DNA to confirm it. Looked up from germline, CDR1 is SGHVS and CDR2 is FQNEAQ. This CDR3 spans 15 amino acids.

The gene calls are TRBV12-3 or TRBV12-4 and TRBJ2-2; TCRdb picks TRBD2, but there is no DNA to check that call. The CDR3 loop spans 18 amino acids. This CDR3 reads CASSFRPADEVETGELFF.

The chain combines TRBV5-1 with TRBJ2-7; TCRdb returns TRBD1, unconfirmable since there is no DNA. Per germline, CDR1 SGHRS and CDR2 YFSETQ. The CDR3 consists of 16 residues. The CDR3 here is CASSPEPGPTSYEQYF.

This chain's CDR3 is CSVDSTGRTTGYGYTF. This chain uses TRBV29-1 with TRBJ1-2; with no DNA, the TCRdb D assignment of TRBD1 cannot be verified. The V gene's germline CDR1 is SQVTM and CDR2 ANQGSEA. The CDR3 has 16 residues.

The chain has TRBV6-1 and TRBJ1-1. This CDR3 has 13 amino acids. Germline assignment: CDR1 MNHNS and CDR2 SASEGT. This CDR3 reads CASSDLLGTEAFF.

The chain recombines TRBV5-5 with TRBJ2-1; TCRdb reports TRBD1, a call that lacks DNA to check it against. Germline-derived CDR1 and CDR2 are SGHKS and YYEKEE (reference sequence). The CDR3 consists of 18 residues. The CDR3 spells CASSPKLVDRVVSNEQFF.

The chain carries TRBV20-1 and TRBJ2-2; lacking DNA, the TRBD2 call made by TCRdb goes unchecked. CDR3 length: 14 residues. Per germline, CDR1 DFQATT and CDR2 SNEGSKA (reference sequence). The chain's CDR3 is CSATETGDLRELFF.

This chain connects TRBV27 to TRBJ2-7; TCRdb's assignment of TRBD2 cannot be checked, as there is no DNA. There are 13 residues in the CDR3. The germline gives CDR1 MNHEY, CDR2 SMNVEV (reference sequence). The CDR3 spells CASRGSGTLEQYF.

The chain joins TRBV14 to TRBJ2-1; the D call of TRBD1 rests on TCRdb alone, since no DNA is present to check it. Germline lookup yields CDR1 SGHDN and CDR2 FVKESK. The CDR3 has 17 amino acids. This CDR3 reads CASSLRRAGRDLNEQFF.

The chain employs TRBV7-3 and TRBJ2-2; the D call from TCRdb, TRBD2, cannot be confirmed without DNA. Germline V gene lookup returns CDR1 SGHTA and CDR2 FQGTGA. This CDR3 region has 19 residues. The CDR3 region is CASSPESLAGGPKGGELFF.

The chain joins TRBV24-1 to TRBJ2-1. Germline V lookup: CDR1 KGHDR, CDR2 SFDVKD. This CDR3 is built from 17 residues. CDR3 amino acids: CATSDPRLGASHNEQFF.

The CDR3 here is CASSLGVQSVNTGELFF. The J gene is TRBJ2-2, the V gene TRBV11-3. The V gene's germline CDR1 is SGHNT and CDR2 YENEEA. This CDR3 has 17 amino acids.

The J gene is TRBJ1-3, the V gene TRBV10-2. This CDR3 spans 13 amino acids. CDR1 WSHSY and CDR2 SAAADI come from the germline V gene. CDR3 sequence: CASRDRPGNTIYF.

This chain joins TRBV5-1 and TRBJ1-1; TCRdb's D call of TRBD1 is untestable without DNA. The germline CDR1 and CDR2 sequences are SGHRS and YFSETQ. The CDR3 covers 18 residues. The chain's CDR3 is CASKPILGTGVGSTEAFF. The variable domain in full, completed from reference TRBV5-1 and TRBJ1-1, reads KAGVTQTPRYLIKTRGQQVTLSCSPISGHRSVSWYQQTPGQGLQFLFEYFSETQRNKGNFPGRFSGRQFSNSRSEMNVSTLELGDSALYLCASKPILGTGVGSTEAFFGQGTRLTVV.

The genes are TRBV18 and TRBJ2-7. CDR1 and CDR2 from the germline V gene are KGHSH and LQKENI. The CDR3 is 13 amino acids. CDR3 residues: CASSPPDSYEQYF.

The chain has TRBV12-3 or TRBV12-4 and TRBJ2-7; there is no DNA to check the TCRdb D call of TRBD2. This CDR3 has 15 residues. The chain's CDR3 is CASSSGGPGAYEQYF.

J is TRBJ2-3 and V is TRBV5-4; TCRdb's D call, TRBD2, is unchecked because there is no DNA. Germline CDR1 and CDR2: SGHNT and YYREEE (reference sequence). CDR3 length: 19 residues. This chain's CDR3 is CASSLRLLNSGREEDTQYF.

The chain has TRBV7-2 and TRBJ2-3. This CDR3 comprises 13 residues. In germline, CDR1 is SGHTA, CDR2 FQGNSA. This CDR3 reads CASSLAYGDTQYF.

The gene calls are TRBV27 and TRBJ1-2; TCRdb names TRBD1, which stays unverified in the absence of DNA. Germline loops: CDR1 MNHEY, CDR2 SMNVEV (reference sequence). The CDR3 sequence is 11 residues long. The CDR3 region is CASSHGGGYTF.

The chain joins TRBV20-1 to TRBJ1-2; TCRdb designates TRBD1, a call that cannot be tested without DNA. CDR1 is DFQATT and CDR2 is SNEGSKA in the germline V gene (reference sequence). This CDR3 region has 15 residues. The CDR3 spells CSARDPQGFDYRYTF.

The V and J genes are TRBV4-1 and TRBJ2-4; TCRdb picks TRBD1, but there is no DNA to check that call. The CDR3 extends over 19 amino acids. Germline V gene sequence: CDR1 MGHRA, CDR2 YSYEKL. The CDR3 spells CASSQDPFGDRLAKNIQYF.

The chain has TRBV9 and TRBJ2-5; TCRdb calls TRBD2, which cannot be checked without DNA. Germline CDR1 SGDLS, CDR2 YYNGEE. The CDR3 contains 15 residues. The CDR3 loop reads CASSVNGNGRETQYF. The full variable domain, with the rest looked up from reference TRBV9 and TRBJ2-5, is DSGVTQTPKHLITATGQRVTLRCSPRSGDLSVYWYQQSLDQGLQFLIQYYNGEERAKGNILERFSAQQFPDLHSELNLSSLELGDSALYFCASSVNGNGRETQYFGPGTRLLVL.

V is TRBV5-6 and J is TRBJ2-7. In germline, CDR1 is SGHDT, CDR2 YYEEEE. The CDR3 is 14 amino acids. CDR3 loop: CASTLGSGTYEQYF.

This CDR3 is CASSPGRSNQPQHF. The rearrangement uses TRBV12-3 or TRBV12-4 and TRBJ1-5; TCRdb selects TRBD1, and the lack of DNA leaves this call unchecked. CDR3 length: 14 residues.

The chain couples TRBV5-1 to TRBJ2-7; as DNA is missing, the TRBD1 call by TCRdb cannot be tested. Germline-derived CDR1 and CDR2 are SGHRS and YFSETQ. CDR3 size: 12 residues. Here the CDR3 reads CASGDRDYEQYF.

This chain's CDR3 is CAWSVPTGGSYQPQHF. This chain uses TRBV30 with TRBJ1-5; TCRdb gives TRBD1 as the D gene, but with no DNA this cannot be confirmed. The CDR3 has 16 amino acids. Germline CDR1 is GTSNPN and CDR2 is SVGIG (reference sequence). The complete variable domain, with remaining parts taken from reference TRBV30 and TRBJ1-5, reads SQTIHQWPATLVQPVGSPLSLECTVEGTSNPNLYWYRQAAGRGLQLLFYSVGIGQISSEVPQNLSASRPQDRQFILSSKKLLLSDSGFYLCAWSVPTGGSYQPQHFGDGTRLSIL.

The chain employs TRBV7-9 and TRBJ2-2; TCRdb returns TRBD1, unconfirmable since there is no DNA. The germline CDR1 and CDR2 sequences are SEHNR and FQNEAQ (reference sequence). This CDR3 spans 16 amino acids. The CDR3 here is CASSLLGTANTGELFF.